This TCR beta chain was profiled in a study of human T cells and chemical hapten exposure. Study conclusions and caveats: High-frequency TCRs, those above 1 in 1000, stayed the same after DPC sensitization.

TCRdb ran MiXCR on the RACE reads and lists one entry per CDR3 protein. The table lists 180,000 or so distinct CDR3 sequences, 13% to 15% of them singletons, with 1.5% to 2% in the top ten. The CDR3 runs to 14 residues. The junction had 6 bases not matched to a gene; V was cut back by 0 bases and J by 10 bases. Germline V gene sequence: CDR1 SGHTA, CDR2 FQGNSA. The time point is: patch test 1, 2 weeks after DPC sensitization. As to treatment: therapeutic diphenylcyclopropenone sensitization with weekly scalp DPC. Details on this clonotype: Its antigen is unknown.

This TCR was recovered from a woman aged 25 to 39 with alopecia areata. Some clones in this sample may be carry-over from other donors' samples. This specimen was whole blood, taken in connection with sensitization to the hapten diphenylcyclopropenone (DPC). V gene TRBV7-2 combines with J gene TRBJ2-3, with TRBD2 matching 8 bases. The DNA of the CDR3 is TGTGCCAGCAGCTTAGCGCCAGCGGGAGTTGCGCAGTATTTT. Its protein is CASSLAPAGVAQYF.